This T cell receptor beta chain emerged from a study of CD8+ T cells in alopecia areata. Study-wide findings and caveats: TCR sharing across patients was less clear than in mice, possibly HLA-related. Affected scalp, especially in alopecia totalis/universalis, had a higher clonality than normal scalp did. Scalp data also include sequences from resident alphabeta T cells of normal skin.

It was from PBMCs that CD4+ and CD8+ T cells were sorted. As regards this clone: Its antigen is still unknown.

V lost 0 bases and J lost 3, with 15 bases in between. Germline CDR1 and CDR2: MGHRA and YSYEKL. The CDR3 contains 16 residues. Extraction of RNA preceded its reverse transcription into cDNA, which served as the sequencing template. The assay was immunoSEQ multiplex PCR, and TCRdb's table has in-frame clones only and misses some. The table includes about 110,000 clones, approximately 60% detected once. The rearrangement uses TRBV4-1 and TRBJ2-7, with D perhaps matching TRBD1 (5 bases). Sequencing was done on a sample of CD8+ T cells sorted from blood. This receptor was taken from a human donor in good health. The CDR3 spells CASSQEGHAGNYEQYF. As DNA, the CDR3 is TGCGCCAGCAGCCAAGAAGGACACGCAGGGAACTACGAGCAGTACTTC.